Sequencing of this T cell receptor (beta chain) was carried out in a study of CD8+CD57+ T cells in acquired aplastic anemia. Study-level background: Healthy donor CD4+ samples were sequenced to a depth that averaged about 10.8 million reads.

Study conclusions and caveats: CD8+ Simpson's diversity showed no significant patient-control difference.

About this clonotype: No antigen is known for it.

TCR beta VDJ combinations and CDR3 sequences were profiled from genomic DNA. Each CDR3 protein gets one entry after TCRdb re-called the reads with MiXCR. The sample includes 200,000 to 250,000 distinct CDR3 sequences, 34% of them seen just once. In germline, CDR1 is LNHDA, CDR2 SQIVND (reference sequence). V was clipped by 3 bases and J by 0 bases, with 11 bases between them. CDR3 length: 16 amino acids. Sequencing input: sorted CD4+, CD8+, or CD8+CD57+ T cells (not recorded which) from PBMCs. The chain is built from TRBV19 and TRBJ1-4, with a possible D match to TRBD1 (5 bases). The sequence was collected from a human donor in good health, serving as a control. CDR3 protein: CASSIGRVATNEKLFF. The DNA for the CDR3 is TGTGCCAGTAGTATCGGCAGGGTTGCAACTAATGAAAAACTGTTTTTT.